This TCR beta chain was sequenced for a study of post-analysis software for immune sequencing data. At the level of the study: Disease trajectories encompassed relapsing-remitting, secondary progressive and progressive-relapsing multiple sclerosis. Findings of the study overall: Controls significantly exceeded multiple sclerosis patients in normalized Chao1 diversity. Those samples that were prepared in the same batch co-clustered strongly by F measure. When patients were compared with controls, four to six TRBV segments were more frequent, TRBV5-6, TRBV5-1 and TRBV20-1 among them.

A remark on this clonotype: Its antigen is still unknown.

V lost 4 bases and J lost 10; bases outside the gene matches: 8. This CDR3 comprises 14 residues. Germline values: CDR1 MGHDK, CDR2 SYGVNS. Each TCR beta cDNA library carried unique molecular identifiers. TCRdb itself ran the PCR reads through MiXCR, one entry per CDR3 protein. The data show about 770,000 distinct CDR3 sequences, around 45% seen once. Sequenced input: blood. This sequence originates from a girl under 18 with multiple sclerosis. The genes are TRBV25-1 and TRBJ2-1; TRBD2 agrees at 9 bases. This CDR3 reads CASSVAGGPEEQFF. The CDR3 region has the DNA TGTGCCAGCAGTGTTGCGGGAGGGCCGGAGGAGCAGTTCTTC.